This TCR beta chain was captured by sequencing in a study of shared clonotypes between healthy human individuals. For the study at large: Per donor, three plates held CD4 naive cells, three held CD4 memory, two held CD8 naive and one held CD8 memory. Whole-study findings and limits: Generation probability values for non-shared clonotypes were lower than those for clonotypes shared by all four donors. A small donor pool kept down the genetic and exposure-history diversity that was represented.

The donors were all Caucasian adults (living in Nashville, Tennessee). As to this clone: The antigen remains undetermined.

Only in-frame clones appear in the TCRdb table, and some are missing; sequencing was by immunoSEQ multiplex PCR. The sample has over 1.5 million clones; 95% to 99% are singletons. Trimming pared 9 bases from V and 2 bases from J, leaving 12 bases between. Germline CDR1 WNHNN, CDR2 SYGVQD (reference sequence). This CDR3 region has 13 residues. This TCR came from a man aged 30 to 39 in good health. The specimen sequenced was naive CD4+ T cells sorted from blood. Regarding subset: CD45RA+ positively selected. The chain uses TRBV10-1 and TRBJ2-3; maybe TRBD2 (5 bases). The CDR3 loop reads CASSALATDTQYF. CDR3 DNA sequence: TGCGCCAGTTCCGCGCTAGCCACAGATACGCAGTATTTT.